The TCR beta chain described here comes from a study of blood T cells in healthy people across ages. In the study overall: Template-switching capture recovered about one barcoded beta molecule per two T cells. Study-level results: Researchers deemed the diversity estimates from one million T cells underestimates.

The germline V gene encodes CDR1 MNHEY and CDR2 SMNVEV (reference sequence). Trimming removed 5 bases from V and 5 bases from J; junction bases left unmatched: 8. This CDR3 region has 16 residues. About this clonotype itself: Its antigen is still unknown.

The second PCR ran roughly 6 to 11 cycles with a sample-barcoded 5' primer and J-beta primers. TCRdb processed the 5' RACE reads anew with MiXCR; each CDR3 protein has one entry. The sample holds about 970,000 distinct CDR3 sequences, 51% seen once. This rearrangement joins TRBV27 to TRBJ2-7, with 14 bases identical to TRBD2. This receptor was obtained from a woman in her sixties or seventies in good health. Sample: blood. CDR3 nucleotides: TGTGCCAGCAGTCCAGGACTAGCGGGAGGTCTCCACGAGCAGTACTTC. Its translation: CASSPGLAGGLHEQYF.